The 10 T cell receptor beta chains below all came from one sample that was sequenced in a study of cytomegalovirus exposure and HLA in healthy donors (dated by TCRdb to about 2017). The library relied on the immunoSEQ multiplex PCR assay. TCRdb retrieved this table from immuneACCESS and kept in-frame rearrangements only. Not all clones are present; in checked studies, unresolved V genes account for under half, and no reason is known for the remainder. The sample records roughly 70,000 clones, roughly 95% of which are singletons. The top ten hold around 3% of the sample. Sequencing input: PBMCs. Receptors originate from a man younger than 35 in good health and CMV-seronegative.

This clone was counted a few times. This chain joins TRBV2 and TRBJ1-5; 10 bases align to TRBD1. The V gene end was trimmed by 7 bases and the J gene end by 2 bases; junction bases not matched to a gene: 5. The CDR3 runs to 15 residues. CDR1 is SNHLY and CDR2 is FYNNEI in the germline V gene. CDR3 sequence (DNA): TGTGCCAGCAAGCCCGGGACAGGGGGCAATCAGCCCCAGCATTTT. Translation: CASKPGTGGNQPQHF.

This clone was detected a few times. V gene TRBV2 combines with J gene TRBJ1-5; tentative D call: TRBD1 (5 bases). This CDR3 is 13 amino acids long. V was trimmed by 3 bases and J by 5 bases, leaving 8 bases between them. CDR1 is SNHLY, CDR2 FYNNEI, per germline. The CDR3 DNA follows: TGTGCCAGCAGTGAGGGCAGGGATCAGCCCCAGCATTTT. Residues: CASSEGRDQPQHF.

The rearrangement uses TRBV5-1 and TRBJ2-5, with a possible D match to TRBD1 (5 bases). CDR1 and CDR2 (germline): SGHRS, YFSETQ. This CDR3 comprises 14 residues. The V and J ends lost 0 bases and 2 bases respectively, with 8 bases between them. The CDR3 loop is CASSLEGVQETQYF. CDR3 DNA sequence: TGCGCCAGCAGCTTGGAAGGGGTACAAGAGACCCAGTACTTC.

V gene TRBV4-3 combines with J gene TRBJ1-1; 10 bases agree with TRBD1. Germline assignment: CDR1 LGHNA and CDR2 YSLEER. V lost 4 bases, J lost 0 bases, and 5 bases stayed unmatched. This CDR3 contains 16 residues. As DNA, the CDR3 is TGCGCCAGCAGCCCGGGGACAGGGGAAATGAACACTGAAGCTTTCTTT. This gives the protein CASSPGTGEMNTEAFF.

The chain employs TRBV7-9 and TRBJ1-1; TRBD1 matches 8 bases. The V segment lost 5 bases and the J segment 5 bases; nucleotides outside the gene matches: 10. Germline CDR1 SEHNR, CDR2 FQNEAQ (reference sequence). The CDR3 runs to 15 residues. CDR3 nucleotide sequence: TGTGCCAGCAGCCTTTTCGACAGGGGTTTGACTGAAGCTTTCTTT. This encodes CASSLFDRGLTEAFF.

The genes are TRBV27 and TRBJ1-3, with 8 bases identical to TRBD1. There are 15 residues in the CDR3. V lost 8 bases to trimming and J lost 0 bases; unmatched junction nucleotides: 6. Germline lookup yields CDR1 MNHEY and CDR2 SMNVEV (reference sequence). The CDR3 DNA reads TGTGCCAGCCGTGGACAGGGAGCCTCTGGAAACACCATATATTTT. Its protein product is CASRGQGASGNTIYF.

The V and J genes are TRBV7-2 and TRBJ2-5, with 7 bases fitting TRBD2. This CDR3 contains 14 residues. Trimming cost V 0 bases and J 4 bases; bases outside gene matches: 2. Looked up from germline, CDR1 is SGHTA and CDR2 is FQGNSA. The CDR3 coding sequence is TGTGCCAGCAGCTTAGCGGGGGGGTTAGAGACCCAGTACTTC. It is translated as CASSLAGGLETQYF.

The V gene is TRBV27, the J gene TRBJ1-1; 12 positions agree with TRBD1. The CDR3 sequence is 18 residues long. CDR1 is MNHEY and CDR2 is SMNVEV in the germline V gene (reference sequence). With V trimmed by 4 bases and J by 5 bases, 14 bases remained unmatched. The CDR3 DNA reads TGTGCCAGCAGTTATCCCGGGACAGGGGGCCTTTTTCGGACTGAAGCTTTCTTT. It yields the protein CASSYPGTGGLFRTEAFF.

The chain uses TRBV4-1 and TRBJ1-1; 8 bases fit TRBD1. The CDR3 is 17 amino acids. V was clipped by 4 bases and J by 0 bases; unmatched bases: 10. In germline, CDR1 is MGHRA, CDR2 YSYEKL. In DNA form, the CDR3 reads TGCGCCAGCAGCCCCAGCCTGACAGGGGCAATGAACACTGAAGCTTTCTTT. Its protein is CASSPSLTGAMNTEAFF.

This clone was observed once. The chain carries TRBV28 and TRBJ1-2, with 7 bases matching TRBD1. V shed 3 bases, J shed 3 bases, and the junction held 4 bases outside the gene matches. Germline lookup yields CDR1 MDHEN and CDR2 SYDVKM. This CDR3 comprises 14 residues. In DNA form, the CDR3 reads TGTGCCAGCAGTTTCCGGGACAGCTACTATGGCTACACCTTC. Translation: CASSFRDSYYGYTF.